The entry below describes one T cell receptor (beta chain). Its specificity is not known. At one of its ends the junction is not consistent with the germline gene, which may arise from a read error. This CDR3 contains 15 residues. Germline CDR1 is SQVTM and CDR2 is ANQGSEA. A J-beta primer mix and a sample-barcoded 5' primer were used in a second PCR of roughly 7 to 12 cycles. From the 5' RACE reads, TCRdb called clonotypes with MiXCR, one entry per CDR3 protein. The sample has roughly 2 million distinct CDR3 sequences, just under 50% seen once. This specimen comes from a study of blood T cells in healthy people across ages. Study findings and constraints: As age increased, TCR beta diversity per million T cells fell in a roughly linear fashion.

V gene TRBV29-1 combines with J gene TRBJ2-3; 7 nucleotides align to TRBD2. The sample consisted of blood. This sequence was found in a woman aged 40-49 years in good health. CDR3 region: CSVVGGMLSTDTQYF. The CDR3 nucleotides are TGCAGCGTTGTGGGAGGGATGTTAAGCACAGACACGCAGTATTTT.